Listed here are 29 T cell receptor beta chains from one sample, sequenced in a study of T cells in Graves' hyperthyroidism and ophthalmopathy. TCR beta CDR3 regions were amplified from RNA. The TCR CDR3 first-round RT-PCR relied on the HTBI primer set. TCRdb itself ran the multiplex PCR reads through MiXCR, one entry per CDR3 protein. The top ten hold more than 15% of the sample, which has about 500,000 distinct CDR3 sequences, roughly a sixth seen once. The sample was blood. Receptors originate from a woman aged 18-29 years with Graves' hyperthyroidism.

This clonotype was seen a handful of times. The chain couples TRBV30 to TRBJ1-2, with a tentative D call TRBD1 (6 bases). CDR1 is GTSNPN, CDR2 SVGIG, per germline (reference sequence). CDR3 length equals 11 residues. V was shortened by 0 bases and J by 14 bases, with 13 bases between the two germline ends. CDR3 sequence: CAWSVGGFQTF. DNA of the CDR3: TGTGCCTGGAGTGTAGGGGGGTTTCAAACCTTC.

In its sample, this clonotype was seen many times. The rearrangement links TRBV7-8 to TRBJ1-6; the match to TRBD1 covers 9 bases. Germline loops: CDR1 SGHVS, CDR2 FQNEAQ. This CDR3 spans 15 amino acids. The V gene end was trimmed by 3 bases and the J gene end by 10 bases; junction bases not matched to a gene: 7. CDR3 region: CASSLRQGVVSPLHF. CDR3 DNA sequence: TGTGCCAGCAGCTTGAGACAGGGGGTCGTCTCACCCCTCCACTTT.

The V call is TRBV20-1, the J call TRBJ2-2, with 13 bases that match TRBD2. The CDR3 is 16 amino acids. Trimming removed 2 bases from V and 7 bases from J; junction bases left unmatched: 7. Germline V gives CDR1 DFQATT, CDR2 SNEGSKA (reference sequence). The CDR3 reads CSARFGLAGVGGELFF. The CDR3 nucleotides read TGCAGTGCTAGATTCGGACTAGCGGGAGTCGGCGGGGAGCTGTTTTTT.

This clonotype has only a few counts. CDR3 nucleotide sequence: TGTGCCAGCAGCCGAGACAGGGCCACCGATAGCAATCAGCCCCAGCATTTT. Protein product: CASSRDRATDSNQPQHF. The chain uses TRBV6-1 and TRBJ1-5; 7 bases agree with TRBD1. Germline V CDR1 and CDR2: MNHNS, SASEGT. This CDR3 is built from 17 residues. J gave up 0 bases and V 6 bases, and 11 bases lay outside the gene matches.

This clonotype appeared many times. The V and J genes are TRBV7-9 and TRBJ1-2; D might be TRBD1 (5 bases). V was shortened by 0 bases and J by 3 bases, with 11 bases between the two germline ends. CDR3 size: 15 residues. Germline CDR1 is SEHNR and CDR2 is FQNEAQ (reference sequence). CDR3 sequence (DNA): TGTGCCAGCAGCTTAGCGCCCAGGGATGACTATGGCTACACCTTC. Translating it yields CASSLAPRDDYGYTF.

The gene calls are TRBV19 and TRBJ1-1; 9 nucleotides match TRBD1. The V segment lost 4 bases and the J segment 4 bases; nucleotides outside the gene matches: 10. Germline-derived CDR1 and CDR2 are LNHDA and SQIVND (reference sequence). The CDR3 totals 16 residues. The DNA of the CDR3 is TGTGCCAGTAGTACCAACTGGGGACAGGGCGGCACTGAAGCTTTCTTT. It encodes CASSTNWGQGGTEAFF.

This chain joins TRBV10-3 and TRBJ1-2, with TRBD1 matching over 9 bases. The CDR3 has 16 residues. The germline V gene has CDR1 ENHRY and CDR2 SYGVKD. V trimming: 7 bases; J trimming: 7 bases; junction bases outside the gene matches: 16. CDR3 in amino acids: CAITATGGPPTSGYTF. As DNA, the CDR3 is TGTGCCATCACCGCGACAGGGGGTCCCCCCACTTCTGGCTACACCTTC.

This clonotype appeared many times. The chain carries TRBV3-1 and TRBJ2-7; tentative D call: TRBD2 (5 bases). The germline gives CDR1 LGHDT, CDR2 YNNKEL (reference sequence). V lost 2 bases to trimming and J lost 6 bases, with 23 bases between them. The CDR3 sequence is 17 residues long. Here the CDR3 reads CASSQSPYSGRGGEQYF. The CDR3 bases are TGTGCCAGCAGCCAAAGCCCCTACTCTGGACGGGGTGGCGAGCAGTACTTC.

This clonotype was counted many times. The chain is built from TRBV28 and TRBJ2-7, with D hard to call. The length of the CDR3 is 15 residues. The germline CDR1 and CDR2 sequences are MDHEN and SYDVKM. Trimming took off 1 base at V and 1 base at J, with 11 bases between the two ends. Here the CDR3 reads CASSLSPPGSYEQYF. The CDR3 nucleotides read TGTGCCAGCAGTTTATCCCCCCCCGGATCCTACGAGCAGTACTTC. The variable domain in full, with the rest retrieved from reference TRBV28 and TRBJ2-7, is DVKVTQSSRYLVKRTGEKVFLECVQDMDHENMFWYRQDPGLGLRLIYFSYDVKMKEKGDIPEGYSVSREKKERFSLILESASTNQTSMYLCASSLSPPGSYEQYFGPGTRLTVT.

The chain employs TRBV7-8 and TRBJ2-1; 9 bases are shared with TRBD1. The CDR3 extends over 18 amino acids. With V trimmed by 0 bases and J by 9 bases, 15 bases remained unmatched. Germline loops: CDR1 SGHVS, CDR2 FQNEAQ. CDR3 residues: CASSLAGGGQGGSGEQFF. DNA for the CDR3: TGTGCCAGCAGCTTAGCGGGCGGGGGACAGGGTGGGTCGGGTGAGCAGTTCTTC.

The sample holds a few counts of this clonotype. The rearrangement joins TRBV20-1 to TRBJ2-4; 7 bases agree with TRBD1. Germline V gives CDR1 DFQATT, CDR2 SNEGSKA (reference sequence). This CDR3 region has 14 residues. The junction had 9 bases not matched to a gene; V was cut back by 5 bases and J by 5 bases. CDR3 loop: CSAQTTGVQNIQYF. The DNA for the CDR3 is TGCAGTGCTCAGACTACAGGGGTTCAAAACATTCAGTACTTC.

This clonotype was picked up many times. J is TRBJ2-1 and V is TRBV7-2; D remains ambiguous. This CDR3 is built from 13 residues. Germline loops: CDR1 SGHTA, CDR2 FQGNSA. Deletions cut 5 bases from V and 5 bases from J, with 10 bases between. Here the CDR3 reads CASSPRYDNEQFF. Written as DNA, the CDR3 is TGTGCCAGCAGCCCACGATATGACAATGAGCAGTTCTTC. Variable domain in full (rest from reference TRBV7-2 and TRBJ2-1): GAGVSQSPSNKVTEKGKDVELRCDPISGHTALYWYRQSLGQGLEFLIYFQGNSAPDKSGLPSDRFSAERTGGSVSTLTIQRTQQEDSAVYLCASSPRYDNEQFFGPGTRLTVL.

This clonotype turned up a few times. J is TRBJ2-3 and V is TRBV7-2; 12 nucleotides agree with TRBD2. The V and J ends lost 1 base and 4 bases, in that order; junction bases with no gene match: 12. CDR1 and CDR2 (germline): SGHTA, FQGNSA. CDR3 length: 19 amino acids. The CDR3 here is CASSLVIGGTSGRSDTQYF. The CDR3 coding sequence is TGTGCCAGCAGCTTAGTAATAGGTGGCACTAGCGGGAGGTCAGATACGCAGTATTTT.

The chain recombines TRBV30 with TRBJ1-6, with 7 bases fitting TRBD1. The germline gives CDR1 GTSNPN, CDR2 SVGIG (reference sequence). This CDR3 region has 13 residues. Trimming cost V 7 bases and J 7 bases; bases outside gene matches: 7. The CDR3 protein is CAYQTGTNSPLHF. CDR3 nucleotides: TGTGCCTACCAGACAGGGACAAATTCACCCCTCCACTTT. The whole variable domain, remainder taken from reference TRBV30 and TRBJ1-6, is SQTIHQWPATLVQPVGSPLSLECTVEGTSNPNLYWYRQAAGRGLQLLFYSVGIGQISSEVPQNLSASRPQDRQFILSSKKLLLSDSGFYLCAYQTGTNSPLHFGNGTRLTVT.

The chain has TRBV27 and TRBJ1-5; D is undetermined. Per the germline V gene, CDR1 is MNHEY and CDR2 is SMNVEV (reference sequence). The germline V and J ends were trimmed by 11 bases and 4 bases, with 6 bases remaining between them. There are 10 residues in the CDR3. CDR3 in DNA: TGTGCCCGCCCTAATCAGCCCCAGCATTTT. Protein product: CARPNQPQHF.

This clonotype has a count of ten or more. This rearrangement joins TRBV20-1 to TRBJ1-5; D remains unclear. Germline assignment: CDR1 DFQATT and CDR2 SNEGSKA (reference sequence). Deletions cut 1 base from V and 0 bases from J, with 7 bases between. The CDR3 is made up of 14 amino acids. The CDR3: CSARADYSNQPQHF. The DNA of the CDR3 is TGCAGTGCTAGAGCCGATTATAGCAATCAGCCCCAGCATTTT.

This clonotype was seen repeatedly, ten times or more. The chain carries TRBV5-6 and TRBJ2-5; D unclear. The CDR3 runs 14 residues. Trimming cost V 0 bases and J 1 base, with 7 bases left between them. Germline V gene lookup returns CDR1 SGHDT and CDR2 YYEEEE. The CDR3 DNA follows: TGTGCCAGCAGCTTGGAGGCACTCCAAGAGACCCAGTACTTC. Translation: CASSLEALQETQYF.

The chain carries TRBV19 and TRBJ1-1; no firm D call. This CDR3 is 12 amino acids long. Germline CDR1 LNHDA, CDR2 SQIVND (reference sequence). Trimming removed 4 bases at V and 11 bases at J, with 14 bases between. The CDR3 here is CASSTGSAKAFF. DNA of the CDR3: TGTGCCAGTAGTACGGGAAGCGCAAAGGCTTTCTTT.

The rearrangement uses TRBV10-3 and TRBJ1-1; 8 nucleotides agree with TRBD1. Germline CDR1 reads ENHRY; CDR2 reads SYGVKD. With 10 bases clipped from V and 4 bases from J, the junction kept 8 bases outside the gene matches. This CDR3 comprises 13 residues. CDR3 amino acids: CATNDRGGTEAFF. In DNA form, the CDR3 reads TGTGCCACCAACGACAGGGGTGGCACTGAAGCTTTCTTT.

This clonotype has at least ten counts. V usage is TRBV2 and J usage is TRBJ1-5, with D hard to call. Germline-derived CDR1 and CDR2 are SNHLY and FYNNEI. The CDR3 consists of 15 residues. Trimming cost V 4 bases and J 2 bases, with 12 bases left between them. The CDR3 reads CASSARPEGNQPQHF. The DNA of the CDR3 is TGTGCCAGCAGTGCCAGGCCGGAGGGCAATCAGCCCCAGCATTTT.

The chain couples TRBV10-2 to TRBJ2-7; TRBD1 matches at 8 bases. Per the germline V gene, CDR1 is WSHSY and CDR2 is SAAADI. With 8 bases clipped from V and 3 bases from J, the junction kept 3 bases outside the gene matches. This CDR3 has 12 residues. The DNA of the CDR3 is TGCGCCAGCCGGGGACAGGACTACGAGCAGTACTTC. It codes for CASRGQDYEQYF.

This chain joins TRBV29-1 and TRBJ2-3; 7 bases match TRBD2. In germline, CDR1 is SQVTM, CDR2 ANQGSEA. This CDR3 comprises 15 residues. V lost 6 bases and J lost 1; bases outside the gene matches: 10. Here the CDR3 DNA reads TGCAGCGTGAGAGGAGCGGGATGGGGCACAGATACGCAGTATTTT. It is translated as CSVRGAGWGTDTQYF.

V and J are TRBV20-1 and TRBJ1-1; maybe TRBD1 (5 bases). This CDR3 is 15 amino acids long. Trimming stripped 0 bases from V and 5 bases from J, with 16 bases between. CDR1 and CDR2 (germline): DFQATT, SNEGSKA (reference sequence). The chain's CDR3 is CSARDQAGSDTEAFF. The DNA for the CDR3 is TGCAGTGCTAGAGACCAGGCAGGGAGTGATACTGAAGCTTTCTTT.

There are many counts of this clonotype. The chain couples TRBV14 to TRBJ2-5, with 8 bases aligning to TRBD2. This CDR3 region has 15 residues. Losses at the gene ends were 4 bases for V and 0 bases for J; bases not matched to a gene: 4. The germline CDR1 and CDR2 sequences are SGHDN and FVKESK. For the CDR3, the DNA is TGTGCCAGCAGCCCCAAAGCGGGAGACCAAGAGACCCAGTACTTC. Amino acids: CASSPKAGDQETQYF.

CDR3 residues: CASSFPPGTLYNEQFF. The CDR3 bases are TGTGCCAGCAGCTTCCCACCCGGGACCCTGTACAATGAGCAGTTCTTC. J is TRBJ2-1 and V is TRBV7-9; either TRBD1 or TRBD2 may fit D (5 bases each). The germline V gene has CDR1 SEHNR and CDR2 FQNEAQ (reference sequence). The V end was cut by 3 bases, the J end by 4 bases, with 16 bases between. This CDR3 is 16 amino acids long.

This clonotype was counted at least ten times. V and J are TRBV5-1 and TRBJ2-3, with D unclear. With 2 bases removed from V and 5 bases from J, the gap between germline ends came to 9 bases. CDR1 is SGHRS and CDR2 is YFSETQ in the germline V gene. The CDR3 consists of 13 residues. The CDR3 here is CASSFPSGDTQYF. DNA of the CDR3: TGCGCCAGCAGCTTCCCATCTGGAGATACGCAGTATTTT.

The rearrangement links TRBV25-1 to TRBJ2-6; TRBD2 matches at 7 bases. CDR1 and CDR2 (germline): MGHDK, SYGVNS. V dropped 0 bases and J dropped 0; count of bases not matched to a gene: 2. This CDR3 contains 17 residues. In DNA form, the CDR3 reads TGTGCCAGCAGTGAATATCGGGGGGACTCTGGGGCCAACGTCCTGACTTTC. Its protein is CASSEYRGDSGANVLTF.

Here the CDR3 reads CATSFTVNNSPLHF. The CDR3 region has the DNA TGTGCCACCAGCTTCACAGTTAATAATTCACCCCTCCACTTT. The V and J genes are TRBV15 and TRBJ1-6; D unclear. The CDR3 is made up of 14 amino acids. Trimming shortened V by 5 bases and J by 5 bases, and 10 bases separated the two germline ends. Germline CDR1 and CDR2: LNHNV and YYDKDF (reference sequence).

The sample holds many counts of this clonotype. CDR3 protein: CRGLAGGEGTDTQYF. CDR3 DNA: TGCAGGGGGCTAGCGGGAGGTGAGGGCACAGATACGCAGTATTTT. J is TRBJ2-3 and V is TRBV20-1; 11 bases align to TRBD2. The CDR3 covers 15 residues. The germline gives CDR1 DFQATT, CDR2 SNEGSKA (reference sequence).